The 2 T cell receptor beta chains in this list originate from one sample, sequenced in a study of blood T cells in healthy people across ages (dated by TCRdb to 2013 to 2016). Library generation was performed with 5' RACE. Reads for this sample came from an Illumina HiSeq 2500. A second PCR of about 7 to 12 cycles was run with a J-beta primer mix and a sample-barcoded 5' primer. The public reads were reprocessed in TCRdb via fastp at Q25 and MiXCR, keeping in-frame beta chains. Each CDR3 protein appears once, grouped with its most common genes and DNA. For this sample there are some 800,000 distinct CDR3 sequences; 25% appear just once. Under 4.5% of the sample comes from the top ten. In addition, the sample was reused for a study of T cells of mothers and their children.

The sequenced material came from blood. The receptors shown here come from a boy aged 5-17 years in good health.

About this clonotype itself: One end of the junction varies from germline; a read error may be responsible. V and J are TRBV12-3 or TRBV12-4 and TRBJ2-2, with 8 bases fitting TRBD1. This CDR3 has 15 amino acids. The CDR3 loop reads CANSSDRVYTGELFF. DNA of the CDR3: TGTGCCAACAGTTCGGACAGGGTGTACACCGGGGAGCTGTTTTTT.

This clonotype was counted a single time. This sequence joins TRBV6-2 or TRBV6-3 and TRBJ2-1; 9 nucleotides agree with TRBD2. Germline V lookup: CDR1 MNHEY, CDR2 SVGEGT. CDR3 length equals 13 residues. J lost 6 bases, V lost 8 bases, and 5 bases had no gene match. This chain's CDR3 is CASGLAGLNEQFF. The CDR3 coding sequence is TGTGCCAGCGGGCTAGCGGGACTCAATGAGCAGTTCTTC.